The following is a T cell receptor (beta chain) sequence with its context. The data were taken from a study of OX40 agonist ivuxolimab in advanced cancers. The table came from immunoSEQ multiplex PCR; TCRdb's copy has only in-frame clones and leaves some out. The sample gives 50,000 to 70,000 clones, 70% to 90% of which show up once; about 13% is in the top ten. Germline V gives CDR1 MNHNY, CDR2 SVGAGI (reference sequence). CDR3 size: 13 residues. Trimming pared 8 bases from V and 2 bases from J, leaving 12 bases between. The chain recombines TRBV6-6 with TRBJ1-1, with D possibly being TRBD1 (5 bases). This material consisted of CD4+ or CD8+ T cells sorted from blood, taken in a trial of the OX40 agonist ivuxolimab. The clonotype originates from an adult with an advanced solid tumor such as melanoma, head and neck, liver or kidney cancer. The CDR3 sequence: CASGPTDNTEAFF. The CDR3 DNA is TGTGCCAGCGGTCCGACAGACAACACTGAAGCTTTCTTT.